The entry that follows covers one T cell receptor (beta chain) sequence. Authors' processing steps: Reference gene primer amplification gave estimated nucleated cell counts. Assay: immunoSEQ multiplex PCR; the TCRdb copy retains only in-frame clones and omits some. The V and J calls and clone size come from that table; D and trimming were worked out from the DNA. Among about 60,000 clones, around 84% were seen once, and the ten largest hold more than 9%. This record belongs to a study of blood T cell repertoires in COVID-19. As for the study in general: COVID-19 samples from acute and convalescent phases originated in the United States, Italy and Spain. Nucleic acid was either cDNA or gDNA, and it came from T cells, B-cell-depleted T cells, or PBMCs.

The junction had 8 bases not matched to a gene; V was cut back by 9 bases and J by 2 bases. The CDR3 is made up of 14 amino acids. Germline lookup yields CDR1 LNHDA and CDR2 SQIVND (reference sequence). This receptor was taken from a human donor in a cohort sampled during active COVID-19. V is TRBV19 and J is TRBJ1-1, with 8 positions matching TRBD1. Material: peripheral blood. CDR3 in amino acids: CASTLDRVNTEAFF. The CDR3 DNA reads as TGTGCCAGCACCTTGGACAGGGTTAACACTGAAGCTTTCTTT.